One sample yielded the 25 T cell receptor beta chains listed below, sequenced in a study of blood T cell repertoires in COVID-19 (dated by TCRdb to the early 2020s). Library prep was done by the immunoSEQ multiplex PCR assay. TCRdb carries this immuneACCESS record with in-frame sequences only. Its versions omit some clonotypes, under half of them owing to an unresolved V gene in the studies checked, with the rest unexplained. Counted in this sample were over 100,000 clones; around 80% of them appeared once. The ten largest clones capture around 4.7% of the sample. Sequences were obtained from peripheral blood. These receptor sequences come from a human donor in a cohort sampled during active or convalescent COVID-19.

The gene calls are TRBV5-4 and TRBJ2-7; D call uncertain. The CDR3 extends over 12 amino acids. V was clipped by 0 bases and J by 13 bases, with 14 bases between them. CDR1 and CDR2 from the germline V gene are SGHNT and YYREEE (reference sequence). CDR3 loop: CASSLGQNEYYF. CDR3 DNA sequence: TGTGCCAGCAGCTTGGGGCAGAATGAATATTACTTC.

The chain carries TRBV7-2 and TRBJ1-5; maybe TRBD1 (5 bases). Germline lookup yields CDR1 SGHTA and CDR2 FQGNSA. With 5 bases removed from V and 2 bases from J, the gap between germline ends came to 19 bases. CDR3 length: 17 amino acids. The CDR3 nucleotides are TGTGCCAGCAGCCAGCACCGTGAGGGGAGGGGCAATCAGCCCCAGCATTTT. It encodes CASSQHREGRGNQPQHF.

The genes are TRBV5-1 and TRBJ2-2; a possible D gene is TRBD2 (5 bases). Germline lookup yields CDR1 SGHRS and CDR2 YFSETQ. V was pared by 0 bases and J by 1 base, with 7 bases between. This CDR3 contains 15 residues. As DNA, the CDR3 is TGCGCCAGCAGCTTGGCCGCGGGGAACACCGGGGAGCTGTTTTTT. It yields the protein CASSLAAGNTGELFF. The full variable domain, rest sourced from reference TRBV5-1 and TRBJ2-2, is KAGVTQTPRYLIKTRGQQVTLSCSPISGHRSVSWYQQTPGQGLQFLFEYFSETQRNKGNFPGRFSGRQFSNSRSEMNVSTLELGDSALYLCASSLAAGNTGELFFGEGSRLTVL.

This chain links TRBV27 with TRBJ2-2; 9 positions match TRBD1. The length of the CDR3 is 14 residues. The V gene end was trimmed by 6 bases and the J gene end by 5 bases; junction bases not matched to a gene: 4. The germline V gene encodes CDR1 MNHEY and CDR2 SMNVEV (reference sequence). Written as DNA, the CDR3 is TGTGCCAGCAGAAAGACAGGGGGGACCGGGGAGCTGTTTTTT. Translation gives CASRKTGGTGELFF.

This chain uses TRBV28 with TRBJ1-2; a possible D gene is TRBD1 (6 bases). The germline CDR1 and CDR2 sequences are MDHEN and SYDVKM. The V end was cut by 5 bases, the J end by 4 bases, with 14 bases between. The CDR3 extends over 14 amino acids. The CDR3 protein is CASSQRGRVYGYTF. CDR3 coding DNA: TGTGCCAGCAGTCAGAGGGGGAGGGTCTATGGCTACACCTTC.

J is TRBJ1-4 and V is TRBV7-8, with TRBD1 as a possible D gene (6 bases). The CDR3 length is 14 residues. The V gene's germline CDR1 is SGHVS and CDR2 FQNEAQ. The V gene lost 3 bases and the J gene lost 5 bases, with 10 bases spanning the gap. The CDR3 DNA reads as TGTGCCAGCAGCTTGACAGGAATGAATGAAAAACTGTTTTTT. Its translation: CASSLTGMNEKLFF.

This sequence joins TRBV5-1 and TRBJ2-3; 9 bases fit TRBD1. CDR1 and CDR2 (germline): SGHRS, YFSETQ. The CDR3 has 15 amino acids. V shed 4 bases and J 3 bases; nucleotides not matched to a gene: 6. CDR3 loop: CASSAHRGQTDTQYF. For the CDR3, the DNA is TGCGCCAGCAGCGCCCACAGGGGGCAGACAGATACGCAGTATTTT.

V gene TRBV6-5 combines with J gene TRBJ1-1; D may be TRBD1 (6 bases). The CDR3 consists of 13 residues. V was clipped by 5 bases and J by 3 bases, with 10 bases between them. Germline-derived CDR1 and CDR2 are MNHEY and SVGAGI. The chain's CDR3 is CASSIQGYTEAFF. CDR3 in DNA: TGTGCCAGCAGTATACAGGGTTACACTGAAGCTTTCTTT.

The gene calls are TRBV12-5 and TRBJ2-7, with a possible D match to TRBD1 (5 bases). This CDR3 contains 11 residues. CDR1 LGHNT and CDR2 FRNRAP come from the germline V gene. Trimming removed 2 bases from V and 6 bases from J, with 5 bases in between. CDR3 residues: CASGLRGEQYF. The DNA of the CDR3 is TGTGCTAGTGGTTTGAGGGGCGAGCAGTACTTC.

This clone was seen just once. V usage is TRBV7-2 and J usage is TRBJ2-7; 8 bases map to TRBD2. The CDR3 is made up of 14 amino acids. Germline trimming cut 5 bases from V and 3 bases from J; bases unmatched to any gene: 6. The germline V gene has CDR1 SGHTA and CDR2 FQGNSA. For the CDR3, the DNA is TGTGCCAGCAGCCATACTAGCGGTTACTACGAGCAGTACTTC. This gives the protein CASSHTSGYYEQYF.

The chain combines TRBV29-1 with TRBJ2-1, with D maybe TRBD1 (6 bases). The germline V gene has CDR1 SQVTM and CDR2 ANQGSEA. V was shortened by 0 bases and J by 4 bases, with 13 bases between the two germline ends. CDR3 length: 15 amino acids. This chain's CDR3 is CSVEETGSGYNEQFF. The CDR3 coding sequence is TGCAGCGTTGAAGAAACAGGGAGTGGATACAATGAGCAGTTCTTC.

This rearrangement joins TRBV5-1 to TRBJ2-5; no definite D call. Germline lookup yields CDR1 SGHRS and CDR2 YFSETQ. The CDR3 sequence is 11 residues long. V was shortened by 1 base and J by 4 bases, with 2 bases between the two germline ends. The chain's CDR3 is CASSLRETQYF. The DNA for the CDR3 is TGCGCCAGCAGCTTGCGAGAGACCCAGTACTTC.

This clone is a singleton in its sample. The chain carries TRBV7-9 and TRBJ2-1; TRBD2 matches 11 bases. V gave up 1 base and J gave up 15 bases; unmatched junction bases: 8. The CDR3 loop spans 14 amino acids. The germline CDR1 and CDR2 sequences are SEHNR and FQNEAQ (reference sequence). The CDR3 region is CASSLDSGRARLFF. In nucleotides, the CDR3 is TGTGCCAGCAGCTTAGATAGCGGGAGGGCGAGGCTGTTCTTC.

The chain employs TRBV10-2 and TRBJ1-5; D unresolved. CDR1 is WSHSY, CDR2 SAAADI, per germline. CDR3 length: 13 amino acids. With 6 bases removed from V and 5 bases from J, the gap between germline ends came to 11 bases. The CDR3 here is CASRPRADQPQHF. The CDR3 DNA is TGCGCCAGCAGACCGAGGGCTGATCAGCCCCAGCATTTT.

The CDR3 nucleotides read TGCGCCAGCAGCTTGGCCGGGGTCGTCTATGGCTACACCTTC. The encoded protein is CASSLAGVVYGYTF. This chain joins TRBV5-1 and TRBJ1-2; D is undetermined. Germline CDR1 SGHRS, CDR2 YFSETQ. V lost 0 bases to trimming and J lost 4 bases, with 10 bases between them. There are 14 residues in the CDR3.

CDR3 amino acids: CASADNNYGYTF. As DNA, the CDR3 is TGTGCCAGCGCGGACAATAACTATGGCTACACCTTC. This sequence joins TRBV10-3 and TRBJ1-2; possible D gene TRBD1, 5 bases. Per the germline V gene, CDR1 is ENHRY and CDR2 is SYGVKD. The CDR3 contains 12 residues. V was trimmed by 10 bases and J by 1 base, leaving 10 bases between them.

This chain connects TRBV5-6 to TRBJ2-1; D may be TRBD2 (6 bases). This CDR3 is 16 amino acids long. V shed 2 bases and J shed 3 bases, with 15 bases lying between them. The germline gives CDR1 SGHDT, CDR2 YYEEEE. The CDR3 region is CASSFPGTRIYNEQFF. DNA of the CDR3: TGTGCCAGCAGCTTTCCCGGGACTCGAATCTACAATGAGCAGTTCTTC.

The chain carries TRBV6-2 or TRBV6-3 and TRBJ1-1; the D is unclear. This CDR3 has 13 amino acids. V shed 2 bases and J shed 7 bases, with 11 bases lying between them. Germline CDR1 is MNHEY and CDR2 is SVGEGT. The CDR3 DNA is TGTGCCAGCAGTTACACCCGGGGTGGTGAAGCTTTCTTT. Translated: CASSYTRGGEAFF.

The chain is built from TRBV5-1 and TRBJ2-1, with D tentatively TRBD2 (6 bases). The CDR3 contains 18 residues. Per the germline V gene, CDR1 is SGHRS and CDR2 is YFSETQ. Between the trimmed V and J ends, which lost 4 bases and 5 bases, there was a span of 25 bases. In DNA form, the CDR3 reads TGCGCCAGCAGCCCAACCACGGGGAGGTCTGGTCTTGACAATGAGCAGTTCTTC. It encodes CASSPTTGRSGLDNEQFF. The complete variable domain, with remaining parts taken from reference TRBV5-1 and TRBJ2-1, reads KAGVTQTPRYLIKTRGQQVTLSCSPISGHRSVSWYQQTPGQGLQFLFEYFSETQRNKGNFPGRFSGRQFSNSRSEMNVSTLELGDSALYLCASSPTTGRSGLDNEQFFGPGTRLTVL.

Only one count was recorded for this clone. The V gene is TRBV5-1, the J gene TRBJ2-5, with a tentative D call TRBD2 (6 bases). Germline CDR1 and CDR2: SGHRS and YFSETQ. Trimming cost V 0 bases and J 5 bases, with 11 bases left between them. This CDR3 spans 14 amino acids. The CDR3, as DNA: TGCGCCAGCAGCTTGGTAGGGGACTGGGAGACCCAGTACTTC. Translated, it gives CASSLVGDWETQYF.

V and J are TRBV27 and TRBJ2-7; TRBD2 might be the D (5 bases). The CDR3 has 12 amino acids. The germline V gene has CDR1 MNHEY and CDR2 SMNVEV (reference sequence). V shed 8 bases and J shed 7 bases, with 15 bases lying between them. CDR3 residues: CASRSRAREQYF. The DNA of the CDR3 is TGTGCCAGCCGGTCGAGGGCAAGGGAGCAGTACTTC.

V is TRBV6-5 and J is TRBJ1-2; perhaps TRBD1 as D (5 bases). In germline, CDR1 is MNHEY, CDR2 SVGAGI. V dropped 10 bases and J dropped 7 bases, with 16 bases sitting between them. This CDR3 is 12 amino acids long. The CDR3 bases are TGTGCCACCCAAACAGGTCTCCGTGGCTACACCTTC. Translated, it gives CATQTGLRGYTF.

This chain uses TRBV10-3 with TRBJ2-7; 8 bases are a match to TRBD2. The CDR3 consists of 18 residues. Per the germline V gene, CDR1 is ENHRY and CDR2 is SYGVKD. With V trimmed by 0 bases and J by 3 bases, 13 bases remained unmatched. The DNA for the CDR3 is TGTGCCATCAGTGAGTCGTTCGTCACCCCGGGGGGGGGCTACGAGCAGTACTTC. It encodes CAISESFVTPGGGYEQYF.

This chain joins TRBV5-4 and TRBJ1-2, with D possibly matching TRBD1 (6 bases). The V end was cut by 9 bases, the J end by 1 base, with 13 bases between. Per the germline V gene, CDR1 is SGHNT and CDR2 is YYREEE (reference sequence). The CDR3 totals 13 residues. CDR3 nucleotides: TGTGCCACCTGGAAAGGGGGTAACTATGGCTACACCTTC. It is translated as CATWKGGNYGYTF.

This chain connects TRBV9 to TRBJ1-4; TRBD1 matches 7 bases. The germline gives CDR1 SGDLS, CDR2 YYNGEE. CDR3 size: 14 residues. Losses at the gene ends were 3 bases for V and 3 bases for J; bases not matched to a gene: 2. CDR3 coding DNA: TGTGCCAGCAGCGAGGGGGCAGCTAATGAAAAACTGTTTTTT. Its protein is CASSEGAANEKLFF.